These 22 T cell receptor beta chains originate from one sample sequenced in a study of T cells in Graves' hyperthyroidism and ophthalmopathy. TCR beta CDR3 regions were amplified from RNA transcripts. The primer set for the first-round RT-PCR of the TCR CDR3 was HTBI. TCRdb called the multiplex PCR reads again in MiXCR, with one record for every CDR3 protein. The table has about 350,000 distinct CDR3 sequences, around 13% seen once. The source material was blood. Source of these receptors: a woman in her 30s with Graves' hyperthyroidism.

This clonotype was counted at least ten times. The chain has TRBV2 and TRBJ2-5; weak D call: TRBD1 (8 bases). The CDR3 consists of 13 residues. Trimming stripped 6 bases from V and 4 bases from J, with 12 bases between. Per the germline V gene, CDR1 is SNHLY and CDR2 is FYNNEI. The chain's CDR3 is CASRTGGGETQYF. The CDR3 DNA follows: TGTGCCAGCAGAACAGGGGGGGGAGAGACCCAGTACTTC.

The V and J genes are TRBV7-2 and TRBJ2-5; TRBD1 agrees at 9 bases. From germline, CDR1 is SGHTA and CDR2 FQGNSA. Trimming removed 5 bases from V and 5 bases from J; junction bases left unmatched: 6. The CDR3 consists of 14 residues. The chain's CDR3 is CASSPRTGVETQYF. CDR3 nucleotide sequence: TGTGCCAGCAGCCCTCGGACAGGGGTCGAGACCCAGTACTTC.

The chain carries TRBV19 and TRBJ2-7; TRBD2 matches at 7 bases. The V gene's germline CDR1 is LNHDA and CDR2 SQIVND (reference sequence). Germline trimming cut 5 bases from V and 3 bases from J; bases unmatched to any gene: 10. The CDR3 contains 15 residues. CDR3 sequence: CASSLGGGASYEQYF. In DNA form, the CDR3 reads TGTGCCAGTAGTTTGGGCGGGGGTGCCAGCTACGAGCAGTACTTC.

The rearrangement joins TRBV9 to TRBJ2-2; D is unresolved. The germline V and J ends were trimmed by 3 bases and 10 bases, with 16 bases remaining between them. The CDR3 covers 14 residues. From germline, CDR1 is SGDLS and CDR2 YYNGEE. The DNA of the CDR3 is TGTGCCAGCAGCGCGAAGATAAACTCGGAGGAGCTGTTTTTT. Its translation is CASSAKINSEELFF.

The chain has TRBV7-9 and TRBJ2-3, with 7 bases lining up with TRBD2. With 5 bases clipped from V and 1 base from J, the junction kept 9 bases outside the gene matches. This CDR3 has 16 residues. Germline lookup yields CDR1 SEHNR and CDR2 FQNEAQ (reference sequence). The CDR3 region is CASSRTSSGGTDTQYF. In DNA, the CDR3 is TGTGCCAGCAGCCGAACCTCTAGCGGCGGCACAGATACGCAGTATTTT.

Note on this clonotype: With a much larger clone just one base away, this may be a read error. The chain employs TRBV12-3 or TRBV12-4 and TRBJ2-1; D might be TRBD2 (6 bases). This CDR3 is built from 14 residues. Trimming cost V 10 bases and J 3 bases, with 16 bases left between them. The CDR3 loop is CAMSGGSFYNEQFF. The DNA for the CDR3 is TGTGCCATGAGCGGAGGGAGCTTCTACAATGAGCAGTTCTTC.

The chain carries TRBV5-4 and TRBJ2-2; a weak D match, TRBD2 (6 bases). Trimming stripped 2 bases from V and 2 bases from J, with 16 bases between. Per germline, CDR1 SGHNT and CDR2 YYREEE (reference sequence). This CDR3 contains 17 residues. Here the CDR3 DNA reads TGTGCCAGCAGCTTAGGCGGGGAGATGGGTAACACCGGGGAGCTGTTTTTT. It encodes CASSLGGEMGNTGELFF.

The table lists this clonotype with a few counts. V usage is TRBV4-3 and J usage is TRBJ1-2; D possibly corresponds to TRBD1 (5 bases). The CDR3 sequence is 15 residues long. V gave up 0 bases and J gave up 4 bases, with 12 bases separating them. Germline V gives CDR1 LGHNA, CDR2 YSLEER. The DNA of the CDR3 is TGCGCCAGCAGCCAAGAAGGTGGGGACGCCTATGGCTACACCTTC. Its translation: CASSQEGGDAYGYTF.

This rearrangement joins TRBV6-1 to TRBJ2-2; 7 bases match TRBD2. Germline values: CDR1 MNHNS, CDR2 SASEGT. V lost 8 bases, J lost 1 base, and 7 bases stayed unmatched. This CDR3 has 15 residues. DNA of the CDR3: TGTGCCAGCTCGACTAGCCTAATGAACACCGGGGAGCTGTTTTTT. This codes for CASSTSLMNTGELFF.

The chain uses TRBV27 and TRBJ1-2; 9 positions agree with TRBD1. The J segment lost 10 bases and the V segment lost 2 bases, leaving 5 bases of the junction unmatched. From germline, CDR1 is MNHEY and CDR2 SMNVEV (reference sequence). The CDR3 length is 13 residues. This chain's CDR3 is CASSLGTGNDYTF. As DNA, the CDR3 is TGTGCCAGCAGTTTAGGGACAGGGAATGACTACACCTTC.

There are many counts of this clonotype. The chain uses TRBV12-3 or TRBV12-4 and TRBJ1-5, with 8 bases identical to TRBD1. V shed 11 bases and J 0 bases; nucleotides not matched to a gene: 6. CDR3 length equals 14 residues. CDR3: CAAGGSNSNQPQHF. CDR3 nucleotides: TGTGCCGCAGGGGGCAGTAATAGCAATCAGCCCCAGCATTTT.

This clonotype occurred many times. CDR3 residues: CASSFYQGWYF. Written as DNA, the CDR3 is TGTGCCAGCAGTTTTTACCAGGGGTGGTACTTC. The chain employs TRBV28 and TRBJ2-5; possible D gene TRBD1, 6 bases. V was clipped by 3 bases and J by 13 bases, with 12 bases between them. Germline CDR1 reads MDHEN; CDR2 reads SYDVKM. This CDR3 is 11 amino acids long.

The sample holds a few counts of this clonotype. The V call is TRBV5-1, the J call TRBJ1-6; D not certain. The CDR3 spans 16 residues. V gave up 0 bases and J gave up 7 bases, with 14 bases separating them. Germline-derived CDR1 and CDR2 are SGHRS and YFSETQ. For the CDR3, the DNA is TGCGCCAGCAGCTTGGACGGGCGTTCAGGAAATTCACCCCTCCACTTT. It encodes CASSLDGRSGNSPLHF.

The table lists this clonotype with a few counts. The V gene is TRBV10-3, the J gene TRBJ2-3; tentatively, D is TRBD2 (5 bases). V dropped 6 bases and J dropped 1 base, with 14 bases sitting between them. Per germline, CDR1 ENHRY and CDR2 SYGVKD. This CDR3 has 15 residues. CDR3 in amino acids: CAISNTRKGTDTQYF. In DNA form, the CDR3 reads TGTGCCATCAGCAACACTAGAAAGGGCACAGATACGCAGTATTTT.

The sample holds a few counts of this clonotype. The rearrangement joins TRBV6-1 to TRBJ1-3; D might be TRBD1 (6 bases). Trimming cost V 6 bases and J 0 bases, with 15 bases left between them. The germline V gene has CDR1 MNHNS and CDR2 SASEGT. This CDR3 has 16 amino acids. The CDR3 region is CASSSRQAYSGNTIYF. Here the CDR3 DNA reads TGTGCCAGCAGCTCCCGACAGGCCTACTCTGGAAACACCATATATTTT.

This clonotype was seen more than once but under ten times. The chain links TRBV5-4 to TRBJ2-3; no clear D gene. CDR1 SGHNT and CDR2 YYREEE come from the germline V gene (reference sequence). The CDR3 is 16 amino acids. V lost 4 bases, J lost 3 bases, and 18 bases lay in between. DNA of the CDR3: TGTGCCAGCAGCCCCAAAGGGCCCCTCGGGACAGATACGCAGTATTTT. It specifies CASSPKGPLGTDTQYF.

This clonotype was seen ten or more times. The V call is TRBV19, the J call TRBJ1-1, with 7 nucleotides matching TRBD1. The V and J ends lost 7 bases and 2 bases, in that order; junction bases with no gene match: 13. CDR1 and CDR2 (germline): LNHDA, SQIVND (reference sequence). The CDR3 runs to 16 residues. CDR3 coding DNA: TGTGCCAGTACCAATACCGGACAGGCCATCAACACTGAAGCTTTCTTT. Translation gives CASTNTGQAINTEAFF.

This clonotype has at least ten counts. The chain carries TRBV28 and TRBJ2-5, with a weak D call TRBD1 (5 bases). The CDR3 has 15 residues. The V gene's germline CDR1 is MDHEN and CDR2 SYDVKM. V was shortened by 2 bases and J by 4 bases, with 14 bases between the two germline ends. CDR3 loop: CASSLGARAAETQYF. CDR3 DNA: TGTGCCAGCAGTTTAGGGGCCAGGGCGGCAGAGACCCAGTACTTC.

This clonotype was seen many times. The chain couples TRBV2 to TRBJ2-5; D is ambiguous. The length of the CDR3 is 13 residues. CDR1 and CDR2 from the germline V gene are SNHLY and FYNNEI. V lost 6 bases, J lost 2 bases, and 10 bases lay in between. The CDR3 nucleotides read TGTGCCAGCAGCGTCAGTACGCAAGAGACCCAGTACTTC. This encodes CASSVSTQETQYF.

Only a few counts were recorded for this clonotype. The gene calls are TRBV7-3 and TRBJ1-6, with D maybe TRBD1 (5 bases). The CDR3 is 17 residues long. Trimming shortened V by 0 bases and J by 2 bases, and 11 bases separated the two germline ends. Germline CDR1 and CDR2: SGHTA and FQGTGA. For the CDR3, the DNA is TGTGCCAGCAGCTTAACGGGGACCGGGGCCTATAATTCACCCCTCCACTTT. Protein product: CASSLTGTGAYNSPLHF.

This clonotype was detected a few times. This CDR3 reads CASSIGPRGTEAFF. As DNA, the CDR3 is TGTGCCAGCAGTATCGGACCGCGCGGCACTGAAGCTTTCTTT. The V and J genes are TRBV25-1 and TRBJ1-1; no definite D call. CDR1 and CDR2 from the germline V gene are MGHDK and SYGVNS. V gave up 5 bases and J gave up 4 bases, with 14 bases separating them. This CDR3 region has 14 residues. The full variable domain, completed using reference TRBV25-1 and TRBJ1-1, is EADIYQTPRYLVIGTGKKITLECSQTMGHDKMYWYQQDPGMELHLIHYSYGVNSTEKGDLSSESTVSRIRTEHFPLTLESARPSHTSQYLCASSIGPRGTEAFFGQGTRLTVV.

This clonotype has a count of ten or more. The chain employs TRBV5-5 and TRBJ2-1, with 7 bases matching TRBD2. Germline CDR1 and CDR2: SGHKS and YYEKEE (reference sequence). The length of the CDR3 is 13 residues. J lost 6 bases, V lost 4 bases, and 4 bases had no gene match. CDR3 sequence: CASSQGLPNEQFF. The CDR3 DNA sequence: TGTGCCAGCAGCCAGGGACTACCCAATGAGCAGTTCTTC.